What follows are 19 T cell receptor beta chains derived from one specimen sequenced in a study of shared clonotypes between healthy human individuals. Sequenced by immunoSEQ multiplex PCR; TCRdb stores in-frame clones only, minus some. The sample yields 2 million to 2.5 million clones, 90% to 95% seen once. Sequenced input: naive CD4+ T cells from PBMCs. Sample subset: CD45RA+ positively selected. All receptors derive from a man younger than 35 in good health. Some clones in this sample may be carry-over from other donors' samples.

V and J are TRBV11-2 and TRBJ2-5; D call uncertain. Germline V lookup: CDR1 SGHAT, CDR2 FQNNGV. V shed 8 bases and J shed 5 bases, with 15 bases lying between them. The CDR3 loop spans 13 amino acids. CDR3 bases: TGTGCCAGCGGACCGGGCGCGAGGGAGACCCAGTACTTC. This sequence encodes CASGPGARETQYF.

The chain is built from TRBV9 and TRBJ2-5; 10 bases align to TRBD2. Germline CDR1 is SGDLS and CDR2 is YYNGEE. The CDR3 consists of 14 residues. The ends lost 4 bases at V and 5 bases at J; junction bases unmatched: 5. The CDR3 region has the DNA TGTGCCAGCAGCTTTAGCGGGAGGTATGAGACCCAGTACTTC. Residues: CASSFSGRYETQYF.

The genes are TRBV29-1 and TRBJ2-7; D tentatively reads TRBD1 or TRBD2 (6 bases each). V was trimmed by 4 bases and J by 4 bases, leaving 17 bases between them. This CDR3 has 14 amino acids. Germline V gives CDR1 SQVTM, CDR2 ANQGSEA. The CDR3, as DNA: TGCAGCGTTGCTGGGGGGACATGGGCATACGAGCAGTACTTC. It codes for CSVAGGTWAYEQYF.

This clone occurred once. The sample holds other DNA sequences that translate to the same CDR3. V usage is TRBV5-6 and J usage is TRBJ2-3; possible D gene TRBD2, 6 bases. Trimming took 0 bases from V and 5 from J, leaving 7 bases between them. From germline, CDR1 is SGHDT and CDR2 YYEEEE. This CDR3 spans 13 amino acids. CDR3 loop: CASSLARGDTQYF. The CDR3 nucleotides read TGTGCCAGCAGCTTGGCGCGGGGAGATACGCAGTATTTT.

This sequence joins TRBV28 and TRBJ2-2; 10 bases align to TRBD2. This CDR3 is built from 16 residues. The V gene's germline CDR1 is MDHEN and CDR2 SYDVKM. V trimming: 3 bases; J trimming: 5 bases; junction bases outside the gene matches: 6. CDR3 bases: TGTGCCAGCAGTTTCTCCAGCGGGAGGGGTACCGGGGAGCTGTTTTTT. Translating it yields CASSFSSGRGTGELFF.

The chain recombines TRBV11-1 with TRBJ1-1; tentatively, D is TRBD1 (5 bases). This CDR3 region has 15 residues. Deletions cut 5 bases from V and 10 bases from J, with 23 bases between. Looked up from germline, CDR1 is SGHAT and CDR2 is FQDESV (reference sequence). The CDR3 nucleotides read TGTGCCAGCAGCGCCGATCTGGGGCAGGGAGGACGAGCTTTCTTT. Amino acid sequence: CASSADLGQGGRAFF.

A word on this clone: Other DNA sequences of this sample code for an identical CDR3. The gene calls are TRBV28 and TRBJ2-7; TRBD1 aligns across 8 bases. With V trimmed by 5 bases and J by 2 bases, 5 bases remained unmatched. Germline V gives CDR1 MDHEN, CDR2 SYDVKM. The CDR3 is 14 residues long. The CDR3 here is CASSLRQGTYEQYF. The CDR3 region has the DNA TGTGCCAGCAGTCTACGACAGGGGACCTACGAGCAGTACTTC.

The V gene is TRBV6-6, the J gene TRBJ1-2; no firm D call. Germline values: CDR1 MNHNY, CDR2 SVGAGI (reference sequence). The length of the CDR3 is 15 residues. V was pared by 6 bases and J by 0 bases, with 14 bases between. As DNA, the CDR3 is TGTGCCAGCAGACACACCGACTTAACTAACTATGGCTACACCTTC. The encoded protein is CASRHTDLTNYGYTF.

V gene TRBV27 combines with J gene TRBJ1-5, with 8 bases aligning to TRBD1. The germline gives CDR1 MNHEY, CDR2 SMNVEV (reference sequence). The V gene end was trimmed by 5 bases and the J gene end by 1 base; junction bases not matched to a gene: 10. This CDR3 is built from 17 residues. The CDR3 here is CASSTGTGHSSNQPQHF. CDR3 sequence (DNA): TGTGCCAGCAGTACCGGGACAGGTCACTCAAGCAATCAGCCCCAGCATTTT.

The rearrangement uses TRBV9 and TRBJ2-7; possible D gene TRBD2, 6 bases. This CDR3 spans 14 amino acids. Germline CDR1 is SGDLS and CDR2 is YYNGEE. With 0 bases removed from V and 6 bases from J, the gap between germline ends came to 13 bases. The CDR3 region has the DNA TGTGCCAGCAGCGTAGAGGAGGGGAGCGGCGAGCAGTACTTC. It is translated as CASSVEEGSGEQYF.

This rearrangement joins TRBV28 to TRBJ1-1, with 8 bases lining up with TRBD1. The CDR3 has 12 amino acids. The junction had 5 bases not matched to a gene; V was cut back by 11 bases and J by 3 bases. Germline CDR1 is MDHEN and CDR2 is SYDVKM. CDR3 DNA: TGTGCCTTGACAGGGGCTTACACTGAAGCTTTCTTT. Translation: CALTGAYTEAFF.

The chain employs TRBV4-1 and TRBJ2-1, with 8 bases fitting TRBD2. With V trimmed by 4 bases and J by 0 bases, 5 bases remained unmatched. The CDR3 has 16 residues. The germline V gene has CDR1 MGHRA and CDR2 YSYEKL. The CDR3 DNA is TGCGCCAGCAGCCCGTGGACTAGCCTCTCCTACAATGAGCAGTTCTTC. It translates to CASSPWTSLSYNEQFF.

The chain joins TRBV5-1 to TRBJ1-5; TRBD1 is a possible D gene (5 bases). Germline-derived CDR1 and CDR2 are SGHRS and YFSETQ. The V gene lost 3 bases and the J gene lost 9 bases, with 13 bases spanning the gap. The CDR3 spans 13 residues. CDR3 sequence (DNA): TGCGCCAGCAGCTGGGTCGGGGGGGTGCCCCAGCATTTT. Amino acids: CASSWVGGVPQHF.

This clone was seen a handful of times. The CDR3 is CASSPPEVQMVAKNIQYF. CDR3 nucleotides: TGTGCCAGCTCACCACCGGAGGTTCAAATGGTGGCCAAAAACATTCAGTACTTC. The chain links TRBV18 to TRBJ2-4; maybe TRBD2 (5 bases). Germline lookup yields CDR1 KGHSH and CDR2 LQKENI. This CDR3 spans 18 amino acids. Trimming took 0 bases from V and 1 from J, leaving 16 bases between them.

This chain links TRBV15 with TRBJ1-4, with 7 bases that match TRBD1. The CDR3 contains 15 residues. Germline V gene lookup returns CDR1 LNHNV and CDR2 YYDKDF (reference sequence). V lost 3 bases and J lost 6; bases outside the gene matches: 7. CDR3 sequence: CATSRRYRGDEKLFF. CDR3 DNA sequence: TGTGCCACCAGCAGGCGTTACAGGGGAGATGAAAAACTGTTTTTT.

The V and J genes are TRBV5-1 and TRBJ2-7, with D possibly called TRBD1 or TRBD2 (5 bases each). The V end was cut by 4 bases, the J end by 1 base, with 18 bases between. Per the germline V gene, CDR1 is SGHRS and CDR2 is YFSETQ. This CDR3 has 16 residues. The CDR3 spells CASSPGPRSGSYEQYF. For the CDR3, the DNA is TGCGCCAGCAGCCCGGGACCCCGGTCGGGATCCTACGAGCAGTACTTC.

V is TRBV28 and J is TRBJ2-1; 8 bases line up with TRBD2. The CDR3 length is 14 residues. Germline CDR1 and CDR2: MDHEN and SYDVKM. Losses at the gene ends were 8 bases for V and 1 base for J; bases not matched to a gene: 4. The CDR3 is CASGPGGSYNEQFF. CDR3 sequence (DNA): TGTGCCAGCGGCCCGGGAGGGTCCTACAATGAGCAGTTCTTC.

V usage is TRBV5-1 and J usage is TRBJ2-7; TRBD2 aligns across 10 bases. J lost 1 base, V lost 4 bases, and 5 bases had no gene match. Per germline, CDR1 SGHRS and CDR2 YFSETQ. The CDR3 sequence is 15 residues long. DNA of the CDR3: TGCGCCAGCAGCCCGGGGGGACTAGCGTCCTACGAGCAGTACTTC. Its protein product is CASSPGGLASYEQYF. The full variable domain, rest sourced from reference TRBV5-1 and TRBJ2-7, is KAGVTQTPRYLIKTRGQQVTLSCSPISGHRSVSWYQQTPGQGLQFLFEYFSETQRNKGNFPGRFSGRQFSNSRSEMNVSTLELGDSALYLCASSPGGLASYEQYFGPGTRLTVT.

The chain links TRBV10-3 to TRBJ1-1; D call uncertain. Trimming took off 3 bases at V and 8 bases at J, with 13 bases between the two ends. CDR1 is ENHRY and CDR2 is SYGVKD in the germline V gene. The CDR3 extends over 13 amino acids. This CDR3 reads CAISEGRGLEAFF. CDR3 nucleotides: TGTGCCATCAGTGAAGGCCGGGGATTAGAAGCTTTCTTT.